The 3 T cell receptor beta chains below were found in one sample sequenced in a study of blood T cell repertoires in COVID-19. Sequenced by immunoSEQ multiplex PCR; TCRdb stores in-frame clones only, minus some. The sample includes about 140,000 clones, more than 75% seen only once; the top ten take about an eighth. Sequences were obtained from peripheral blood. The receptors derive from an older man with acute or convalescent COVID-19.

This clone was counted a few times. The rearrangement uses TRBV10-3 and TRBJ2-7; 8 bases map to TRBD1. Germline V gene data show CDR1 as ENHRY and CDR2 as SYGVKD. V shed 10 bases and J 4 bases; nucleotides not matched to a gene: 15. CDR3 size: 15 residues. CDR3 nucleotide sequence: TGTGCCACCCGAACCCCTGGACAGGGAATTTACGAGCAGTACTTC. The encoded protein is CATRTPGQGIYEQYF.

The chain carries TRBV30 and TRBJ1-5; D remains ambiguous. From germline, CDR1 is GTSNPN and CDR2 SVGIG (reference sequence). The CDR3 totals 13 residues. V was cut by 0 bases and J by 1 base, with 4 bases left in between. The CDR3 DNA reads TGTGCCTGGAGTGTACAGAGCAATCAGCCCCAGCATTTT. This sequence encodes CAWSVQSNQPQHF.

The chain couples TRBV12-3 or TRBV12-4 to TRBJ2-7; D remains unclear. The CDR3 extends over 13 amino acids. V lost 3 bases to trimming and J lost 6 bases, with 12 bases between them. The CDR3 nucleotides read TGTGCCAGCAGTTTTGAACCTCTCGGCGAGCAGTACTTC. Residues: CASSFEPLGEQYF.